One sample yielded the 30 T cell receptor beta chains listed below, sequenced in a study of blood T cells in healthy people across ages. PCR was performed a second time for 7 to 11 cycles using a sample-barcoded 5' primer and a J-beta primer mix. TCRdb processed the 5' RACE reads anew with MiXCR; each CDR3 protein has one entry. The sample holds more than 500,000 distinct CDR3 sequences, 25% to 30% seen once. The sample comprised blood. The receptors here all came from a woman aged 65 to 85 in good health.

The genes are TRBV5-5 and TRBJ2-7; a possible D gene is TRBD2 (7 bases). The germline V gene has CDR1 SGHKS and CDR2 YYEKEE (reference sequence). This CDR3 spans 16 amino acids. V shed 0 bases and J shed 1 base, with 14 bases lying between them. The CDR3 DNA is TGTGCCAGCAGCTTGGCTTGGGGAGGGGGGTCCTACGAGCAGTACTTC. This gives the protein CASSLAWGGGSYEQYF.

The chain joins TRBV12-3 or TRBV12-4 to TRBJ1-1; D ambiguous. The CDR3 sequence is 18 residues long. The ends were cut back, 3 bases at V and 0 bases at J, with 20 bases in the middle. CDR3 DNA sequence: TGTGCCAGCAGTTTTCTGGCCAGGAGGTTATCCATGAACACTGAAGCTTTCTTT. Its translation: CASSFLARRLSMNTEAFF.

This clonotype has more than one count but fewer than ten. The chain employs TRBV12-3 or TRBV12-4 and TRBJ2-5, with D hard to call. This CDR3 is built from 14 residues. V shed 3 bases and J shed 1 base, with 9 bases lying between them. CDR3 sequence (DNA): TGTGCCAGCAGTTTTAGCACAGCCCAAGAGACCCAGTACTTC. Amino acids: CASSFSTAQETQYF.

This clonotype was counted at least ten times. Here the CDR3 reads CSASGRGFYTEAFF. For the CDR3, the DNA is TGCAGTGCTAGTGGCAGGGGGTTCTACACTGAAGCTTTCTTT. This chain joins TRBV20-1 and TRBJ1-1, with TRBD1 matching 7 bases. J lost 3 bases, V lost 3 bases, and 7 bases had no gene match. The germline gives CDR1 DFQATT, CDR2 SNEGSKA (reference sequence). This CDR3 comprises 14 residues.

The genes are TRBV5-1 and TRBJ2-5; 8 bases line up with TRBD1. Germline-derived CDR1 and CDR2 are SGHRS and YFSETQ. Germline trimming cut 4 bases from V and 4 bases from J; bases unmatched to any gene: 12. CDR3 length: 16 amino acids. The CDR3 region is CASSQTGAGGTETQYF. The CDR3 nucleotides read TGCGCCAGCAGCCAGACCGGTGCAGGGGGCACAGAGACCCAGTACTTC.

Ten or more counts support this clonotype. The CDR3 protein is CSARMASGGSAQETQYF. The CDR3 bases are TGCAGTGCTAGGATGGCTAGCGGGGGGTCTGCGCAAGAGACCCAGTACTTC. V usage is TRBV20-1 and J usage is TRBJ2-5; 11 positions agree with TRBD2. With V trimmed by 3 bases and J by 2 bases, 11 bases remained unmatched. The CDR3 loop spans 17 amino acids. Germline CDR1 and CDR2: DFQATT and SNEGSKA (reference sequence).

There are a few counts of this clonotype. A much larger clone lies one base from this, so it may be a read error. CDR3 residues: CSVGRRTDTQYF. DNA for the CDR3: TGCAGCGTTGGACGGCGCACAGATACGCAGTATTTT. V and J are TRBV29-1 and TRBJ2-3; unclear D gene. Germline V gene lookup returns CDR1 SQVTM and CDR2 ANQGSEA. Trimming stripped 4 bases from V and 1 base from J, with 6 bases between. CDR3 size: 12 residues.

This clonotype was seen only a few times. V and J are TRBV4-3 and TRBJ1-2; maybe TRBD1 (5 bases). Trimming took off 4 bases at V and 4 bases at J, with 16 bases between the two ends. There are 15 residues in the CDR3. Germline V lookup: CDR1 LGHNA, CDR2 YSLEER. The CDR3 nucleotides read TGCGCCAGCAGCCGGGGCGGGAACAGCGTCTATGGCTACACCTTC. This codes for CASSRGGNSVYGYTF.

This clonotype has just a few counts. The chain combines TRBV12-3 or TRBV12-4 with TRBJ1-4, with TRBD1 as a possible D gene (6 bases). Trimming took off 5 bases at V and 1 base at J, with 11 bases between the two ends. The CDR3 is 15 residues long. CDR3 nucleotides: TGTGCCAGCAGTCCTACAGGGAGAACTAATGAAAAACTGTTTTTT. This translates into CASSPTGRTNEKLFF.

In its sample, this clonotype was seen a few times. The junction does not match germline at one end; this may be a read error. The V call is TRBV20-1, the J call TRBJ2-5; TRBD2 agrees at 8 bases. The length of the CDR3 is 15 residues. Germline CDR1 DFQATT, CDR2 SNEGSKA (reference sequence). CDR3 sequence (DNA): TGCAGTGCGAGAGTAGGCGGGGGGTTACAAGAGACCCAGTACTTC. Protein sequence: CSARVGGGLQETQYF.

V gene TRBV20-1 combines with J gene TRBJ2-7, with TRBD2 identical over 14 bases. The CDR3 sequence is 17 residues long. In germline, CDR1 is DFQATT, CDR2 SNEGSKA (reference sequence). The J segment lost 2 bases and the V segment lost 2 bases, leaving 8 bases of the junction unmatched. The CDR3 bases are TGCAGTGCTAGACCCACCGAGACTAGCGGGAGGGCCTACGAGCAGTACTTC. It specifies CSARPTETSGRAYEQYF.

V usage is TRBV5-1 and J usage is TRBJ2-5, with D perhaps TRBD1 or TRBD2 (5 bases each). The V and J ends lost 4 bases and 5 bases respectively, with 12 bases between them. CDR3 size: 13 residues. In germline, CDR1 is SGHRS, CDR2 YFSETQ. The CDR3 DNA reads as TGCGCCAGCAGCGGGGCTAGCAGGGAGACCCAGTACTTC. Translation gives CASSGASRETQYF.

Only a few counts were recorded for this clonotype. The CDR3 region has the DNA TGCGCCAGCAACGAGGGGGCGTTATCTGGGGCCAACGTCCTGACTTTC. Translated: CASNEGALSGANVLTF. The V call is TRBV5-1, the J call TRBJ2-6; 7 bases line up with TRBD1. CDR1 is SGHRS, CDR2 YFSETQ, per germline. J lost 1 base, V lost 6 bases, and 7 bases had no gene match. CDR3 length: 16 residues.

This chain uses TRBV7-3 with TRBJ2-1; TRBD2 aligns across 11 bases. Trimming at V came to 5 bases and at J to 5 bases, leaving 8 bases not matched to a gene. Germline V gives CDR1 SGHTA, CDR2 FQGTGA. This CDR3 comprises 16 residues. CDR3 amino acids: CASSQRLAGGHNEQFF. CDR3 nucleotides: TGTGCCAGCAGCCAACGATTAGCGGGGGGGCACAATGAGCAGTTCTTC.

The chain is built from TRBV10-3 and TRBJ2-7, with TRBD1 as a possible D gene (5 bases). V lost 6 bases and J lost 2, with 8 bases in between. CDR3 size: 12 residues. Germline assignment: CDR1 ENHRY and CDR2 SYGVKD. The CDR3 coding sequence is TGTGCCATCAGGGACAATACCTACGAGCAGTACTTC. It codes for CAIRDNTYEQYF.

This clonotype is a singleton in its sample. The V and J genes are TRBV14 and TRBJ2-1, with 11 bases matching TRBD2. This CDR3 spans 19 amino acids. Germline V gene lookup returns CDR1 SGHDN and CDR2 FVKESK. V lost 4 bases and J lost 4; bases outside the gene matches: 15. CDR3 DNA sequence: TGTGCCAGCAGCCCTGGACCTTCGCGACTAGCGGGAAAATACAATGAGCAGTTCTTC. This encodes CASSPGPSRLAGKYNEQFF.

The chain combines TRBV5-6 with TRBJ2-1; TRBD2 matches 13 bases. Germline CDR1 reads SGHDT; CDR2 reads YYEEEE. This CDR3 region has 14 residues. With 5 bases clipped from V and 8 bases from J, the junction kept 4 bases outside the gene matches. Written as DNA, the CDR3 is TGTGCCAGCAGAGGGACTAGCGGGACCCATGAGCAGTTCTTC. Its translation: CASRGTSGTHEQFF.

V is TRBV7-6 and J is TRBJ2-2; D perhaps matches TRBD1 (5 bases). Germline values: CDR1 SGHVS, CDR2 FNYEAQ. The V gene lost 6 bases and the J gene lost 7 bases, with 12 bases spanning the gap. This CDR3 comprises 13 residues. The CDR3 is CASSFREVGELFF. Written as DNA, the CDR3 is TGTGCCAGCAGTTTCAGGGAAGTCGGGGAGCTGTTTTTT.

V is TRBV28 and J is TRBJ1-3; TRBD1 might be the D (5 bases). The V gene lost 3 bases and the J gene lost 2 bases, with 14 bases spanning the gap. The CDR3 is made up of 16 amino acids. In germline, CDR1 is MDHEN, CDR2 SYDVKM. DNA for the CDR3: TGTGCCAGCAGTTTTGTAGGGGCAAGGACTGGAAACACCATATATTTT. Its translation is CASSFVGARTGNTIYF. The full variable domain, its missing parts supplied by reference TRBV28 and TRBJ1-3, is DVKVTQSSRYLVKRTGEKVFLECVQDMDHENMFWYRQDPGLGLRLIYFSYDVKMKEKGDIPEGYSVSREKKERFSLILESASTNQTSMYLCASSFVGARTGNTIYFGEGSWLTVV.

This clonotype was detected only a few times. CDR3 protein: CSVATVFEQYF. The CDR3 nucleotides are TGCAGCGTTGCGACAGTCTTCGAGCAGTACTTC. The chain uses TRBV29-1 and TRBJ2-7; D possibly corresponds to TRBD1 (5 bases). This CDR3 has 11 amino acids. V lost 4 bases and J 6 bases, leaving 10 bases between the germline ends. Germline lookup yields CDR1 SQVTM and CDR2 ANQGSEA.

This clonotype was detected only a few times. The chain has TRBV4-2 and TRBJ1-1; 7 bases line up with TRBD1. Germline V gene lookup returns CDR1 LGHNA and CDR2 YNFKEQ. V lost 3 bases to trimming and J lost 2 bases; unmatched junction nucleotides: 6. The CDR3 is made up of 15 amino acids. The CDR3 nucleotides are TGTGCCAGCAGCCACCCGGGACAGCTAAACACTGAAGCTTTCTTT. This sequence encodes CASSHPGQLNTEAFF.

This clonotype was observed many times. V is TRBV5-1 and J is TRBJ2-5; the match to TRBD1 covers 7 bases. Germline V lookup: CDR1 SGHRS, CDR2 YFSETQ. V shed 5 bases and J 5 bases; nucleotides not matched to a gene: 6. The CDR3 is 13 residues long. The DNA for the CDR3 is TGCGCCAGCAGTCTTGGACAGGCGGAGACCCAGTACTTC. Translating gives CASSLGQAETQYF.

The gene calls are TRBV12-5 and TRBJ1-2; tentative D call: TRBD1 (5 bases). The V gene's germline CDR1 is LGHNT and CDR2 FRNRAP. V gave up 6 bases and J gave up 5 bases, with 13 bases separating them. The CDR3 has 13 residues. CDR3 sequence: CASGQQASYGYTF. The CDR3 nucleotides are TGTGCTAGTGGACAACAGGCTTCGTATGGCTACACCTTC.

This clonotype was counted at least ten times. The V gene is TRBV20-1, the J gene TRBJ1-2; D remains ambiguous. The V and J ends lost 0 bases and 0 bases respectively, with 11 bases between them. The CDR3 spans 15 residues. The V gene's germline CDR1 is DFQATT and CDR2 SNEGSKA (reference sequence). CDR3 amino acids: CSARDLATSNYGYTF. CDR3 coding DNA: TGCAGTGCTAGAGATTTGGCAACTTCTAACTATGGCTACACCTTC.

V usage is TRBV5-1 and J usage is TRBJ1-2; D is possibly TRBD1 (6 bases). Trimming removed 0 bases at V and 7 bases at J, with 16 bases between. Germline V gene sequence: CDR1 SGHRS, CDR2 YFSETQ. The CDR3 has 15 residues. The CDR3 region has the DNA TGCGCCAGCAGCTTGGAGGGACAACCTACGAGTGGCTACACCTTC. This sequence encodes CASSLEGQPTSGYTF.

The V gene is TRBV7-2, the J gene TRBJ2-1, with a possible D match to TRBD1 (5 bases). Germline V gene data show CDR1 as SGHTA and CDR2 as FQGNSA. The CDR3 is 13 residues long. V shed 8 bases and J shed 10 bases, with 18 bases lying between them. The CDR3 sequence: CASSTVVVREQFF. DNA for the CDR3: TGTGCCAGCTCGACAGTAGTAGTGCGAGAGCAGTTCTTC.

The genes are TRBV20-1 and TRBJ2-3; 12 nucleotides line up with TRBD2. Per germline, CDR1 DFQATT and CDR2 SNEGSKA (reference sequence). The V segment lost 5 bases and the J segment 4 bases; nucleotides outside the gene matches: 19. There are 19 residues in the CDR3. The chain's CDR3 is CSAQRLAGGPRSPPDTQYF. CDR3 DNA: TGCAGTGCTCAGAGGCTAGCGGGGGGGCCGCGGTCCCCCCCAGATACGCAGTATTTT.

The table lists this clonotype with many counts. The chain carries TRBV7-2 and TRBJ1-4; TRBD1 aligns across 8 bases. The V and J ends lost 5 bases and 8 bases, in that order; junction bases with no gene match: 13. Germline V gene data show CDR1 as SGHTA and CDR2 as FQGNSA. The CDR3 length is 16 residues. The CDR3 DNA follows: TGTGCCAGCAGCACCAGGGCCGGACAGGGTCGGGAAAAACTGTTTTTT. It is translated as CASSTRAGQGREKLFF.

The chain links TRBV6-5 to TRBJ2-4, with D uncertain. Per germline, CDR1 MNHEY and CDR2 SVGAGI. This CDR3 is built from 17 residues. The V and J ends lost 6 bases and 0 bases respectively, with 18 bases between them. The CDR3 spells CASRLNRRWGAKNIQYF. DNA for the CDR3: TGTGCCAGCAGACTAAATCGACGGTGGGGAGCCAAAAACATTCAGTACTTC.

This clonotype has only a few counts. This chain uses TRBV19 with TRBJ2-3; possibly TRBD2 for D (5 bases). Germline V gene data show CDR1 as LNHDA and CDR2 as SQIVND (reference sequence). The CDR3 loop spans 14 amino acids. Trimming removed 3 bases from V and 2 bases from J, with 9 bases in between. Here the CDR3 DNA reads TGTGCCAGTAGTATGAGGCTAGCCACAGATACGCAGTATTTT. This sequence encodes CASSMRLATDTQYF. Together with reference TRBV19 and TRBJ2-3, the CDR3 gives the full variable domain: DGGITQSPKYLFRKEGQNVTLSCEQNLNHDAMYWYRQDPGQGLRLIYYSQIVNDFQKGDIAEGYSVSREKKESFPLTVTSAQKNPTAFYLCASSMRLATDTQYFGPGTRLTVL.